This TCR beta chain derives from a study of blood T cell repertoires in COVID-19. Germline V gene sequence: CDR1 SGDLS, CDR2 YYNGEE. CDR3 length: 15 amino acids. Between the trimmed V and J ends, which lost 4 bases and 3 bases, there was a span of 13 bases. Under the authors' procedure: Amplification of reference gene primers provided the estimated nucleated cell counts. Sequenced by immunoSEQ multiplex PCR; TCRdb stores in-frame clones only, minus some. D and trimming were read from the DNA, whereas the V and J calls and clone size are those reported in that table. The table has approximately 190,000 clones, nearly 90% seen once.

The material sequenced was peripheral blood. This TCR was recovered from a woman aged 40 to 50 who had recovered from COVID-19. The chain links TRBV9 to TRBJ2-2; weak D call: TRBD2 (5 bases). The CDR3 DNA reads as TGTGCCAGCAGCCCCCGGGGAGCGGACACCGGGGAGCTGTTTTTT. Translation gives CASSPRGADTGELFF.